The sequence of this T cell receptor (beta chain) was determined in a study of cytomegalovirus exposure and HLA in healthy donors. General observations from the study: TCR beta V segments were, for the most part, productive about 87% or about 30% of the time in an earlier analysis. Later analysis found that TCR beta chains associated with HLA were more clonally expanded than other, equally common chains. A later analysis linked a missense DCLRE1C variant to TCR beta V- and J-gene trimming. Roughly uniform sequencing depth across donors was assumed, possibly incorrectly.

Regarding this clone: Its target is not known.

This PCR relied on a set of 60 Vbeta primers and 13 Jbeta primers. The table came from immunoSEQ multiplex PCR; TCRdb's copy has only in-frame clones and leaves some out. This sample has roughly 140,000 clones, with roughly 80% found just once. This CDR3 contains 13 residues. Unmatched junction bases numbered 0, after V lost 2 bases and J lost 2 bases. The germline V gene has CDR1 GTSNPN and CDR2 SVGIG (reference sequence). Material for sequencing was PBMCs. This receptor was identified in a middle-aged man in good health and CMV-seronegative. The chain has TRBV30 and TRBJ1-2; TRBD1 matches 9 bases. The CDR3 loop is CAWSTGGNYGYTF. In DNA form, the CDR3 reads TGTGCCTGGAGTACAGGGGGCAACTATGGCTACACCTTC. Based on the CDR3 plus reference TRBV30 and TRBJ1-2, the full variable domain is SQTIHQWPATLVQPVGSPLSLECTVEGTSNPNLYWYRQAAGRGLQLLFYSVGIGQISSEVPQNLSASRPQDRQFILSSKKLLLSDSGFYLCAWSTGGNYGYTFGSGTRLTVV.